The 25 T cell receptor beta chains in this list originate from one sample, sequenced in a study of blood T cell repertoires in COVID-19. Data came from immunoSEQ multiplex PCR; TCRdb stores just in-frame clones and leaves some out. The sample lists over 35,000 clones; approximately 85% were seen once. The sample was peripheral blood. Every receptor here comes from an elderly woman with COVID-19, enrolled during active disease.

The chain combines TRBV19 with TRBJ2-1, with TRBD2 identical over 14 bases. The V gene's germline CDR1 is LNHDA and CDR2 SQIVND (reference sequence). V lost 6 bases and J lost 5; bases outside the gene matches: 6. CDR3 size: 16 residues. This CDR3 is CASSLGLAGGHNEQFF. The CDR3 DNA follows: TGTGCCAGTAGCCTCGGACTAGCGGGGGGTCACAATGAGCAGTTCTTC. Based on the CDR3 plus reference TRBV19 and TRBJ2-1, the full variable domain is DGGITQSPKYLFRKEGQNVTLSCEQNLNHDAMYWYRQDPGQGLRLIYYSQIVNDFQKGDIAEGYSVSREKKESFPLTVTSAQKNPTAFYLCASSLGLAGGHNEQFFGPGTRLTVL.

J is TRBJ1-3 and V is TRBV29-1, with 7 bases fitting TRBD1. Germline CDR1 is SQVTM and CDR2 is ANQGSEA. This CDR3 contains 14 residues. V trimming: 1 base; J trimming: 3 bases; junction bases outside the gene matches: 3. In DNA, the CDR3 is TGCAGCGTTGAAGCAGGGGGGATTGGAAACACCATATATTTT. Protein: CSVEAGGIGNTIYF.

The rearrangement uses TRBV20-1 and TRBJ2-7; D gene uncertain. V gave up 3 bases and J gave up 3 bases, with 9 bases separating them. The length of the CDR3 is 12 residues. The germline V gene has CDR1 DFQATT and CDR2 SNEGSKA (reference sequence). CDR3 amino acids: CSASHQDYEQYF. CDR3 nucleotide sequence: TGCAGTGCTAGTCACCAGGACTACGAGCAGTACTTC.

This rearrangement joins TRBV27 to TRBJ1-4, with D unclear. The CDR3 has 17 residues. V was trimmed by 2 bases and J by 0 bases, leaving 13 bases between them. Germline V gene sequence: CDR1 MNHEY, CDR2 SMNVEV (reference sequence). This CDR3 is CASSLAGGRPTNEKLFF. CDR3 nucleotide sequence: TGTGCCAGCAGTTTAGCTGGCGGTAGGCCAACTAATGAAAAACTGTTTTTT.

This clone was detected once. The chain couples TRBV28 to TRBJ1-2; D gene ambiguous. Germline loops: CDR1 MDHEN, CDR2 SYDVKM. V gave up 6 bases and J gave up 10 bases, with 9 bases separating them. The CDR3 length is 10 residues. CDR3 protein: CASSGRVYTF. DNA for the CDR3: TGTGCCAGCAGCGGGAGGGTCTACACCTTC.

The rearrangement uses TRBV5-6 and TRBJ2-3; 11 bases are shared with TRBD2. The V gene end was trimmed by 0 bases and the J gene end by 3 bases; junction bases not matched to a gene: 9. This CDR3 contains 18 residues. CDR1 and CDR2 from the germline V gene are SGHDT and YYEEEE. Written as DNA, the CDR3 is TGTGCCAGCAGCTTGGCCCCTACTAGCGGGAGTGGGACAGATACGCAGTATTTT. It translates to CASSLAPTSGSGTDTQYF. The complete variable domain, with remaining parts taken from reference TRBV5-6 and TRBJ2-3, reads DAGVTQSPTHLIKTRGQQVTLRCSPKSGHDTVSWYQQALGQGPQFIFQYYEEEERQRGNFPDRFSGHQFPNYSSELNVNALLLGDSALYLCASSLAPTSGSGTDTQYFGPGTRLTVL.

V usage is TRBV14 and J usage is TRBJ2-1; TRBD1 aligns across 7 bases. Looked up from germline, CDR1 is SGHDN and CDR2 is FVKESK. The CDR3 sequence is 16 residues long. V was pared by 2 bases and J by 4 bases, with 8 bases of the junction left unmatched. CDR3 loop: CASSQRPGQIYNEQFF. In DNA form, the CDR3 reads TGTGCCAGCAGCCAACGACCGGGACAGATATACAATGAGCAGTTCTTC.

The gene calls are TRBV7-3 and TRBJ2-3; TRBD1 aligns across 7 bases. Germline V gene lookup returns CDR1 SGHTA and CDR2 FQGTGA. The V and J ends lost 5 bases and 2 bases, in that order; junction bases with no gene match: 4. The CDR3 is 14 residues long. Here the CDR3 reads CASSTDRATDTQYF. The CDR3 DNA is TGTGCCAGCAGCACCGACAGGGCCACAGATACGCAGTATTTT.

The chain joins TRBV5-4 to TRBJ2-5; 10 bases map to TRBD1. V was clipped by 3 bases and J by 0 bases; unmatched bases: 5. CDR3 size: 16 residues. From germline, CDR1 is SGHNT and CDR2 YYREEE (reference sequence). CDR3 amino acids: CASSSRTGGYQETQYF. In nucleotides, the CDR3 is TGTGCCAGCAGCTCACGGACAGGGGGGTACCAAGAGACCCAGTACTTC.

The V call is TRBV5-1, the J call TRBJ2-2; 8 positions match TRBD2. Germline CDR1 is SGHRS and CDR2 is YFSETQ. V lost 4 bases, J lost 2 bases, and 4 bases stayed unmatched. This CDR3 contains 15 residues. CDR3 bases: TGCGCCAGCAGCCCAACTAGCGGCAACACCGGGGAGCTGTTTTTT. Translation: CASSPTSGNTGELFF.

This clone came up a few times. The V gene is TRBV19, the J gene TRBJ2-7, with 7 bases matching TRBD1. With 3 bases clipped from V and 4 bases from J, the junction kept 9 bases outside the gene matches. Per the germline V gene, CDR1 is LNHDA and CDR2 is SQIVND (reference sequence). The CDR3 loop spans 15 amino acids. The CDR3 bases are TGTGCCAGTAGTATTCGACAGGGTGGTTCGTACGAGCAGTACTTC. It yields the protein CASSIRQGGSYEQYF.

In its sample, this clone was seen many times. The V gene is TRBV2, the J gene TRBJ1-1, with TRBD1 identical over 7 bases. This CDR3 comprises 13 residues. Trimming at V came to 7 bases and at J to 4 bases, leaving 6 bases not matched to a gene. From germline, CDR1 is SNHLY and CDR2 FYNNEI. The CDR3 DNA reads as TGTGCCAGCACCGCGGGACAGACCACTGAAGCTTTCTTT. Amino acids: CASTAGQTTEAFF.

The chain recombines TRBV10-2 with TRBJ1-2, with D perhaps TRBD1 (5 bases). The CDR3 loop spans 14 amino acids. The germline V and J ends were trimmed by 5 bases and 2 bases, with 12 bases remaining between them. The germline V gene has CDR1 WSHSY and CDR2 SAAADI. CDR3 nucleotide sequence: TGCGCCAGCAGTTTAGCAGGGCAGAACTATGGCTACACCTTC. Its protein is CASSLAGQNYGYTF.

The rearrangement uses TRBV24-1 and TRBJ2-3; D is uncertain. The germline V gene encodes CDR1 KGHDR and CDR2 SFDVKD. This CDR3 has 13 amino acids. V was cut by 4 bases and J by 2 bases, with 6 bases left in between. CDR3 sequence reads: CATSESNTDTQYF. In DNA form, the CDR3 reads TGTGCCACCAGTGAGTCAAACACAGATACGCAGTATTTT.

The chain couples TRBV7-3 to TRBJ2-3; TRBD2 aligns across 8 bases. Germline V lookup: CDR1 SGHTA, CDR2 FQGTGA. This CDR3 comprises 15 residues. Germline trimming cut 4 bases from V and 1 base from J; bases unmatched to any gene: 4. Here the CDR3 DNA reads TGTGCCAGCAGCTCCGGGGGGGCCCGCACAGATACGCAGTATTTT. Translated, it gives CASSSGGARTDTQYF.

This chain uses TRBV7-8 with TRBJ2-1, with 7 bases lining up with TRBD1. The germline V gene encodes CDR1 SGHVS and CDR2 FQNEAQ. The J segment lost 4 bases and the V segment lost 1 base, leaving 10 bases of the junction unmatched. The CDR3 is 17 residues long. DNA for the CDR3: TGTGCCAGCAGCTTAGGGGTCCCGGGACAGCGGTACAATGAGCAGTTCTTC. This codes for CASSLGVPGQRYNEQFF.

The V and J genes are TRBV6-2 or TRBV6-3 and TRBJ1-1; a possible D gene is TRBD1 (6 bases). The CDR3 is made up of 15 amino acids. Trimming left V 2 bases short and J 10 bases short, with 20 bases between. From germline, CDR1 is MNHEY and CDR2 SVGEGT. CDR3 sequence: CASSYGAINLGGAFF. CDR3 nucleotide sequence: TGTGCCAGCAGTTACGGGGCTATAAACTTAGGGGGAGCTTTCTTT.

The gene calls are TRBV9 and TRBJ2-7; D possibly corresponds to TRBD2 (6 bases). Germline V gives CDR1 SGDLS, CDR2 YYNGEE. This CDR3 comprises 15 residues. The V gene lost 4 bases and the J gene lost 2 bases, with 16 bases spanning the gap. The CDR3 here is CASSHSGEGTYEQYF. CDR3 DNA sequence: TGTGCCAGCAGCCATAGCGGAGAGGGGACCTACGAGCAGTACTTC.

This chain uses TRBV5-1 with TRBJ1-2, with 7 bases fitting TRBD1. V lost 0 bases, J lost 6 bases, and 5 bases stayed unmatched. CDR3 length: 14 amino acids. The germline V gene has CDR1 SGHRS and CDR2 YFSETQ. Here the CDR3 reads CASSLAGQGDGYTF. The CDR3 DNA is TGCGCCAGCAGCTTGGCCGGGCAGGGGGATGGCTACACCTTC. The whole variable domain, filled in from reference TRBV5-1 and TRBJ1-2, reads KAGVTQTPRYLIKTRGQQVTLSCSPISGHRSVSWYQQTPGQGLQFLFEYFSETQRNKGNFPGRFSGRQFSNSRSEMNVSTLELGDSALYLCASSLAGQGDGYTFGSGTRLTVV.

The CDR3 DNA sequence: TGTGCCAGCAGCCCGGGGGGGGGTACGCAGTATTTT. This translates into CASSPGGGTQYF. The chain joins TRBV7-2 to TRBJ2-3, with 8 bases matching TRBD2. The germline V gene encodes CDR1 SGHTA and CDR2 FQGNSA. CDR3 length equals 12 residues. J gave up 8 bases and V 5 bases, and 3 bases lay outside the gene matches.

This rearrangement joins TRBV7-9 to TRBJ1-4; D is uncertain. Per germline, CDR1 SEHNR and CDR2 FQNEAQ (reference sequence). Trimming stripped 6 bases from V and 11 bases from J, with 16 bases between. The CDR3 is 13 residues long. DNA of the CDR3: TGTGCCAGCAGTCTTAGTAACGGTTTCAAACTGTTTTTT. It is translated as CASSLSNGFKLFF.

This chain connects TRBV5-1 to TRBJ2-7; D is possibly TRBD1 (6 bases). There are 15 residues in the CDR3. Trimming shortened V by 0 bases and J by 5 bases, and 15 bases separated the two germline ends. Germline V gene lookup returns CDR1 SGHRS and CDR2 YFSETQ. In DNA, the CDR3 is TGCGCCAGCAGCTTGGCCCCGGGGACAACTAACGAGCAGTACTTC. Translation gives CASSLAPGTTNEQYF.

The gene calls are TRBV13 and TRBJ2-2, with 9 bases that match TRBD1. The V segment lost 4 bases and the J segment 4 bases; nucleotides outside the gene matches: 10. Germline CDR1 is PRHDT and CDR2 is FYEKMQ (reference sequence). The CDR3 totals 17 residues. The CDR3 spells CASSSVPGTGSTGELFF. Written as DNA, the CDR3 is TGTGCCAGCAGCTCGGTACCCGGGACAGGGAGCACCGGGGAGCTGTTTTTT.

CDR3 in amino acids: CASSSLPGRTSTDTQYF. CDR3 bases: TGTGCCAGCTCCTCGCTGCCGGGAAGAACTAGCACAGATACGCAGTATTTT. The chain has TRBV18 and TRBJ2-3, with D perhaps matching TRBD2 (5 bases). This CDR3 has 17 residues. The V and J ends lost 6 bases and 0 bases respectively, with 19 bases between them. Germline lookup yields CDR1 KGHSH and CDR2 LQKENI.

This chain joins TRBV14 and TRBJ2-1; 11 bases agree with TRBD2. The germline gives CDR1 SGHDN, CDR2 FVKESK. J lost 5 bases, V lost 4 bases, and 4 bases had no gene match. The CDR3 runs to 15 residues. The CDR3 nucleotides read TGTGCCAGCAGCCCGGGACTAGCGGTTAACAATGAGCAGTTCTTC. Its translation: CASSPGLAVNNEQFF.